This entry lists 23 T cell receptor beta chains sequenced from one sample in a study of CXCR3-negative and CXCR3-positive naive CD8 T cells. The libraries of TRB cDNA were constructed through 5' RACE using UMI labels. TCRdb reprocessed the 5' RACE reads, keeping one entry per CDR3 protein, no DNA. The sample shows about 130,000 distinct CDR3 sequences, and about 0.61% sits with its ten largest clones. Study findings and constraints: Naive CXCR3-positive cells had TRB CDR3s more hydrophobic than those of CXCR3-negative naive cells.

The antigens of these receptors remain unknown. What was sequenced was naive CXCR3+ CD8+ T cells from blood. Subset specified: CD45RO-CCR7+CD27+CD95- naive CD8+ T cells expressing CXCR3 (TNR3+). These receptors were taken from a human donor in good health. Some clones in this sample may be carry-over from other donors' samples.

The chain employs TRBV7-8 and TRBJ2-5. CDR1 is SGHVS and CDR2 is FQNEAQ in the germline V gene. The CDR3 is made up of 13 amino acids. This CDR3 is CASSYGDQETQYF.

The chain's CDR3 is CASRQTYEQYF. The rearrangement links TRBV12-3 or TRBV12-4 to TRBJ2-7. There are 11 residues in the CDR3.

The rearrangement uses TRBV6-5 and TRBJ1-2; absent DNA, TCRdb's TRBD1 call cannot be checked. CDR1 and CDR2 (germline): MNHEY, SVGAGI. The CDR3 length is 14 residues. CDR3 residues: CASRNPDNNYGYTF.

The chain employs TRBV15 and TRBJ1-1. The germline V gene encodes CDR1 LNHNV and CDR2 YYDKDF (reference sequence). The CDR3 loop spans 12 amino acids. CDR3 residues: CATSRGDTEAFF.

The J gene is TRBJ1-2, the V gene TRBV29-1. Germline-derived CDR1 and CDR2 are SQVTM and ANQGSEA. The length of the CDR3 is 12 residues. CDR3 in amino acids: CSVVGEDYGYTF.

This chain connects TRBV29-1 to TRBJ2-7; lacking DNA, the TRBD1 call made by TCRdb goes unchecked. CDR3 size: 14 residues. Germline CDR1 SQVTM, CDR2 ANQGSEA. The CDR3 spells CSVEGGGGHGEQYF.

The rearrangement links TRBV29-1 to TRBJ1-3; TCRdb reports TRBD1, a call that lacks DNA to check it against. Germline loops: CDR1 SQVTM, CDR2 ANQGSEA. There are 13 residues in the CDR3. This chain's CDR3 is CSTSTGAGNTIYF.

The genes are TRBV9 and TRBJ2-3; TCRdb reports TRBD2, a call that lacks DNA to check it against. The CDR3 runs to 15 residues. Looked up from germline, CDR1 is SGDLS and CDR2 is YYNGEE. The CDR3 spells CASSPTRGGPDTQYF.

V and J are TRBV11-2 and TRBJ2-3; TCRdb's D call, TRBD1, is unchecked because there is no DNA. The CDR3 contains 15 residues. Germline CDR1 is SGHAT and CDR2 is FQNNGV. The chain's CDR3 is CASSAWAGEADTQYF.

This chain's CDR3 is CASSVRLELSYNEQFF. This rearrangement joins TRBV2 to TRBJ2-1; TCRdb designates TRBD2, a call that cannot be tested without DNA. Per germline, CDR1 SNHLY and CDR2 FYNNEI. This CDR3 is built from 16 residues.

The gene calls are TRBV29-1 and TRBJ2-1; TCRdb's D call, TRBD1, is unchecked because there is no DNA. The CDR3 consists of 16 residues. The germline V gene has CDR1 SQVTM and CDR2 ANQGSEA. Here the CDR3 reads CSVVLPMDRGLDEQFF.

The J gene is TRBJ2-7, the V gene TRBV25-1; the TCRdb call, TRBD1, lacks DNA for checking. CDR1 is MGHDK and CDR2 is SYGVNS in the germline V gene. There are 17 residues in the CDR3. This chain's CDR3 is CASSEFGPGQALYEQYF.

The chain's CDR3 is CASSPLKDGSYEQYF. The chain uses TRBV18 and TRBJ2-7. This CDR3 is built from 15 residues. The germline CDR1 and CDR2 sequences are KGHSH and LQKENI.

The chain links TRBV29-1 to TRBJ1-1. Germline lookup yields CDR1 SQVTM and CDR2 ANQGSEA. The CDR3 contains 12 residues. The CDR3 spells CSVGFEVNGAFF. The entire variable domain, with the rest obtained from reference TRBV29-1 and TRBJ1-1, is as follows: SAVISQKPSRDICQRGTSLTIQCQVDSQVTMMFWYRQQPGQSLTLIATANQGSEATYESGFVIDKFPISRPNLTFSTLTVSNMSPEDSSIYLCSVGFEVNGAFFGQGTRLTVV.

The V call is TRBV5-6, the J call TRBJ1-2; TCRdb outputs TRBD1, but without DNA this stays unchecked. CDR3 length equals 14 residues. CDR1 and CDR2 from the germline V gene are SGHDT and YYEEEE. CDR3 protein: CASSRGQIIYGYTF.

V gene TRBV19 combines with J gene TRBJ1-1; TCRdb gives TRBD1 as the D gene, but with no DNA this cannot be confirmed. The CDR3 length is 14 residues. Germline V gene lookup returns CDR1 LNHDA and CDR2 SQIVND (reference sequence). The CDR3 sequence is CASSFGRGAYEAFF. Complete variable domain (other parts from reference TRBV19 and TRBJ1-1): DGGITQSPKYLFRKEGQNVTLSCEQNLNHDAMYWYRQDPGQGLRLIYYSQIVNDFQKGDIAEGYSVSREKKESFPLTVTSAQKNPTAFYLCASSFGRGAYEAFFGQGTRLTVV.

CDR3 protein: CASRPGESNQPQHF. The genes are TRBV12-3 or TRBV12-4 and TRBJ1-5. This CDR3 comprises 14 residues.

The chain combines TRBV9 with TRBJ1-2. The germline V gene has CDR1 SGDLS and CDR2 YYNGEE. The CDR3 consists of 15 residues. CDR3 in amino acids: CASSERSEGLRGYTF. The full variable domain, its missing parts supplied by reference TRBV9 and TRBJ1-2, is DSGVTQTPKHLITATGQRVTLRCSPRSGDLSVYWYQQSLDQGLQFLIQYYNGEERAKGNILERFSAQQFPDLHSELNLSSLELGDSALYFCASSERSEGLRGYTFGSGTRLTVV.

V usage is TRBV7-2 and J usage is TRBJ2-1; as DNA is missing, the TRBD2 call by TCRdb cannot be tested. The CDR3 consists of 14 residues. CDR1 and CDR2 (germline): SGHTA, FQGNSA. CDR3 residues: CASSLAGGGFGEFF.

The CDR3 sequence is CASSQQGYEQYF. The chain recombines TRBV14 with TRBJ2-7; TCRdb lists TRBD1, though no DNA is available to test this call. In germline, CDR1 is SGHDN, CDR2 FVKESK. The CDR3 has 12 amino acids. Full variable domain (missing parts from reference TRBV14 and TRBJ2-7): EAGVTQFPSHSVIEKGQTVTLRCDPISGHDNLYWYRRVMGKEIKFLLHFVKESKQDESGMPNNRFLAERTGGTYSTLKVQPAELEDSGVYFCASSQQGYEQYFGPGTRLTVT.

This chain joins TRBV7-9 and TRBJ2-1; with no DNA, the TCRdb D assignment of TRBD1 cannot be verified. The CDR3 covers 15 residues. CDR1 SEHNR and CDR2 FQNEAQ come from the germline V gene (reference sequence). CDR3 region: CASSSRDSSYNEQFF.

V usage is TRBV7-6 and J usage is TRBJ1-5; TCRdb designates TRBD1, a call that cannot be tested without DNA. This CDR3 contains 15 residues. Germline CDR1 is SGHVS and CDR2 is FNYEAQ. Here the CDR3 reads CASSLDQGSNQPQHF.

CDR3 region: CASSRTGYNEQFF. This sequence joins TRBV7-9 and TRBJ2-1; the D gene TCRdb calls, TRBD1, cannot be checked with no DNA. The CDR3 totals 13 residues. In germline, CDR1 is SEHNR, CDR2 FQNEAQ (reference sequence).